This TCR beta chain came from a study of T cell responses to AZD1222 COVID-19 vaccine. Whole-study findings and limits: Only 5 or 6 individuals given AZD1222 were seropositive at baseline. None of the repertoires were sampled until the peak T cell response had passed. Following two doses of AZD1222, Spike-specific TCR breadth and depth rose. Most donors were white British, females outnumbered males, and clonal diversity was possibly underestimated.

The CDR3 extends over 18 amino acids. Germline-derived CDR1 and CDR2 are LGHDT and YNNKEL (reference sequence). V gave up 6 bases and J gave up 2 bases; unmatched junction bases: 14. This clone has a single count. Its antigen is unidentified. Produced via immunoSEQ multiplex PCR; TCRdb's table is partial and in-frame only. The repertoire includes 100,000 to 120,000 clones, roughly 92% of them detected once, and 2% to 2.5% sits in the top ten. This clonotype was obtained from an adult who received the AZD1222 COVID-19 vaccine. This sequence joins TRBV3-1 (or the pseudogene TRBV3-2) and TRBJ2-5, with TRBD2 matching over 11 bases. The material was peripheral blood, obtained 28 days after the second AZD1222 dose. The CDR3 region is CASSKGLAGGQQQETQYF. The DNA for the CDR3 is TGTGCCAGCAGTAAGGGGCTAGCGGGGGGCCAACAACAAGAGACCCAGTACTTC.